This section outlines one T cell receptor (beta chain) sequence together with its context. This sample was taken from a study of Ad26.COV2.S vaccination and SARS-CoV-2 variants. Treatment: roughly 19 received Ad26.COV2.S at low or high dose, single or two shots; about 5 received placebo; per-sample allocation not given. Specimen acquisition occurred on day 63 following the initial vaccine or placebo injection. Generated by immunoSEQ multiplex PCR, the TCRdb table keeps only in-frame clones and is missing some. The profile shows roughly 330,000 clones, 75% to 90% of them singletons. The CDR3 has 15 residues. V was shortened by 4 bases and J by 5 bases, with 17 bases between the two germline ends. Germline lookup yields CDR1 MNHEY and CDR2 SVGAGI.

The source of this sequence is a person between 18 and 65 years old who received the Ad26.COV2.S COVID-19 vaccine or a placebo. Source: peripheral blood, taken in a trial of Ad26.COV2.S vaccine versus placebo. J is TRBJ2-5 and V is TRBV6-5, with D possibly matching TRBD2 (5 bases). CDR3 amino acids: CASSSPPKGDETQYF. The CDR3 nucleotides read TGTGCCAGCAGTTCTCCCCCAAAGGGAGATGAGACCCAGTACTTC.